These 7 T cell receptor beta chains originate from one sample sequenced in a study of T cells after yellow fever vaccination. MiXCR, applied by TCRdb to the 5' RACE reads, yields one record per CDR3 protein. The sample includes fewer than 350,000 distinct CDR3 sequences, 3.5% to 4.5% of them seen just once. Here the sequenced sample was PBMCs, taken 15 days after the yellow fever booster vaccination. All receptors derive from a man aged 18-30 years who received the YFV17D yellow fever vaccine.

The gene calls are TRBV27 and TRBJ1-6; D is undetermined. Trimming cost V 2 bases and J 7 bases, with 9 bases left between them. The germline V gene encodes CDR1 MNHEY and CDR2 SMNVEV (reference sequence). There are 14 residues in the CDR3. CDR3 in amino acids: CASSLVLINSPLHF. The CDR3 DNA reads TGTGCCAGCAGTTTAGTACTAATAAATTCACCCCTCCACTTT.

The V call is TRBV28, the J call TRBJ2-1; 10 bases are shared with TRBD1. The germline gives CDR1 MDHEN, CDR2 SYDVKM. J lost 8 bases, V lost 6 bases, and 10 bases had no gene match. The CDR3 contains 15 residues. The CDR3 is CASSHGTGVVDEQFF. The CDR3 region has the DNA TGTGCCAGCAGCCACGGGACAGGGGTTGTAGATGAGCAGTTCTTC.

This clonotype was picked up a small number of times. The J gene is TRBJ2-4, the V gene TRBV14, with 12 bases lining up with TRBD2. Trimming at V came to 1 base and at J to 7 bases, leaving 2 bases not matched to a gene. The germline CDR1 and CDR2 sequences are SGHDN and FVKESK. The CDR3 is 15 amino acids. CDR3: CASSQGTSGVNIQYF. In DNA, the CDR3 is TGTGCCAGCAGCCAAGGGACTAGCGGGGTTAACATTCAGTACTTC.

The sample holds many counts of this clonotype. The chain has TRBV6-5 and TRBJ1-2, with 9 bases that match TRBD1. The germline V gene has CDR1 MNHEY and CDR2 SVGAGI. Germline trimming cut 6 bases from V and 5 bases from J; bases unmatched to any gene: 7. This CDR3 has 14 residues. CDR3 nucleotides: TGTGCCAGCAGACTGGGACAGGGTGTATATGGCTACACCTTC. Protein sequence: CASRLGQGVYGYTF.

This clonotype was observed a handful of times. The DNA for the CDR3 is TGTGCCAGCGGGACAAGGGCAGAGAGCGAGCAGTACTTC. As protein: CASGTRAESEQYF. The chain uses TRBV6-1 and TRBJ2-7; possible D gene TRBD1, 6 bases. The CDR3 sequence is 13 residues long. V was cut by 8 bases and J by 6 bases, with 17 bases left in between. Looked up from germline, CDR1 is MNHNS and CDR2 is SASEGT.

The rearrangement joins TRBV11-2 to TRBJ2-1; no definite D call. V shed 3 bases and J shed 8 bases, with 14 bases lying between them. Germline V gene lookup returns CDR1 SGHAT and CDR2 FQNNGV. This CDR3 is 14 amino acids long. CDR3 sequence reads: CASSLGPRAYEQFF. CDR3 bases: TGTGCCAGCAGCTTGGGCCCAAGGGCGTATGAGCAGTTCTTC.

This clonotype was observed a few times. This sequence joins TRBV12-3 or TRBV12-4 and TRBJ1-2; 9 positions match TRBD1. V was pared by 5 bases and J by 5 bases, with 9 bases of the junction left unmatched. This CDR3 comprises 15 residues. The CDR3 here is CASSTGGASSYGYTF. The CDR3 region has the DNA TGTGCCAGCAGTACAGGGGGCGCTTCCAGTTATGGCTACACCTTC.